The rows below give T cell receptor beta chains drawn from one sample of a study of T cell changes during pregnancy in multiple sclerosis. Sequenced by immunoSEQ multiplex PCR; TCRdb stores in-frame clones only, minus some. The sample records more than 85,000 clones, 90% to 95% being singletons. Source: peripheral blood, taken before pregnancy. Receptors originate from a female donor with multiple sclerosis, enrolled in a pregnancy study. The conserved cysteine and the conserved F or W are not part of the CDR3 here.

cdr3_aa	j_call	v_call
ASTLWGGTGGTDTQY	TRBJ2-3	TRBV7-2
ASSLLTGGDTEAF	TRBJ1-1	TRBV6-1
ASSSALGQGDAGELF	TRBJ2-2	TRBV7-6
ASTASVTSNEQF	TRBJ2-1	TRBV7-3
ASSPERYTGELF	TRBJ2-2	TRBV11-3
ASSYSTSLDEQF	TRBJ2-1	TRBV6-5
ASSLEGTNEQF	TRBJ2-1	TRBV11-2
ASSLKGDTEAF	TRBJ1-1	TRBV5-1
ASSHSSGRPSGEQF	TRBJ2-1	TRBV11-2
ASSLATGGSSYEQY	TRBJ2-7	TRBV7-8
ASSLRPGRTRETQY	TRBJ2-5	TRBV11-2
ASSFRDTTTYEQY	TRBJ2-7	TRBV7-2
ASSFTFSEAF	TRBJ1-1	TRBV28